These T cell receptor beta chains were read from a single sample in a study of blood T cell repertoires in COVID-19. Data came from immunoSEQ multiplex PCR; TCRdb stores just in-frame clones and leaves some out. This table has about 68,000 clones, nearly 90% appearing once. Sequences were obtained from peripheral blood. All receptors come from a man between 45 and 60 years old with active COVID-19. Both conserved end residues are part of each CDR3. Each record gives: V gene, clone size, D gene, J gene, CDR3 DNA, CDR3 protein. The D gene is left open where the match is weak. Some rows have no size entry. The others give once, few or many, or a class for an expanded clone.

TRBV2,.,.,TRBJ1-2,TGTGCCAGCAGTGATGCTCAGTACGGCTACACCTTC,CASSDAQYGYTF
TRBV27,once,TRBD1,TRBJ2-2,TGTGCCAGCAGTTTCGAGGGGGCGCGGTATGGCGGGGAGCTGTTTTTT,CASSFEGARYGGELFF
TRBV3-1/TRBV3-2,.,TRBD2,TRBJ2-1,TGTGCCAGCAGCCAAGTGGCGGGGGTGTCCAATGAGCAGTTCTTC,CASSQVAGVSNEQFF
TRBV28,.,TRBD1,TRBJ1-1,TGTGCCAGCACCCCACAGGGGAAAAACACTGAAGCTTTCTTT,CASTPQGKNTEAFF
TRBV9,.,TRBD2,TRBJ2-7,TGTGCCAGCAGCGTAGCTCCTAGCGGGGGGTTCTACGAGCAGTACTTC,CASSVAPSGGFYEQYF
TRBV9,.,.,TRBJ2-5,TGTGCCAGCAGCGTACAGGGAACATCGCAAGAGACCCAGTACTTC,CASSVQGTSQETQYF
TRBV6-5,.,.,TRBJ2-7,TGTGCCAGCACGAGCTCTTGGGGGCCGTACGAGCAGTACTTC,CASTSSWGPYEQYF
TRBV6-5,.,TRBD1,TRBJ1-1,TGTGCCAGCAGTTACTCGGGACAGGGGACCACTGAAGCTTTCTTT,CASSYSGQGTTEAFF
TRBV29-1,few,TRBD1,TRBJ2-7,TGCAGCGTTGAACCGACAGGGGGCGATTACGAGCAGTACTTC,CSVEPTGGDYEQYF
TRBV5-6,.,.,TRBJ2-7,TGTGCCAGCAGCCCCCGGGGTTACGAGCAGTACTTC,CASSPRGYEQYF
TRBV18,.,TRBD1,TRBJ2-2,TGTGCCAGCTCACCTACTGCTTCCGGGACAGGGGACGTCGGGGAGCTGTTTTTT,CASSPTASGTGDVGELFF
TRBV5-5,.,.,TRBJ2-3,TGTGCCAGCAGCTTGGGAGCTAGGAGGGACACAGATACGCAGTATTTT,CASSLGARRDTDTQYF
TRBV6-6,.,TRBD1,TRBJ1-3,TGTGCCAGCGGCCCCGGGACAGTTGGAAACACCATATATTTT,CASGPGTVGNTIYF
TRBV15,.,TRBD2,TRBJ2-7,TGTGCCACCAGCCCCGGGACTAGCTACGAGCAGTACTTC,CATSPGTSYEQYF
TRBV7-9,.,.,TRBJ1-3,TGTGCCAGCAGCTTAGCAGGGGGAATCACCTCTGGAAACACCATATATTTT,CASSLAGGITSGNTIYF
TRBV11-2,few,.,TRBJ1-2,TGTGCCAGCATCCGGGGTCGGGCCTATGGCTACACCTTC,CASIRGRAYGYTF
TRBV5-4,few,TRBD1,TRBJ2-1,TGTGCCAGCAGCGAAGGGACAGGGCAAACCGGTGAGCAGTTCTTC,CASSEGTGQTGEQFF
TRBV19,.,TRBD1,TRBJ1-2,TGTGCCAGTAGAACCCTGGGACAGCAAAACTATGGCTACACCTTC,CASRTLGQQNYGYTF
TRBV27,.,.,TRBJ1-1,TGTGCCAGCAGTTTAAATACGGGTTCCCGAGGGACTGAAGCTTTCTTT,CASSLNTGSRGTEAFF
TRBV2,once,TRBD1,TRBJ1-2,TGTGCCAGCATATTGGCAGGGGGCTATGGCTACACCTTC,CASILAGGYGYTF
TRBV19,.,TRBD1,TRBJ2-7,TGTGCCAGTAGCTTTTCCGGGACAGGGGTTGGCGAGCAGTACTTC,CASSFSGTGVGEQYF
TRBV6-5,.,.,TRBJ1-5,TGTGCCAGCAGAGATACACCCCAGCCCCAGCATTTT,CASRDTPQPQHF
TRBV3-1/TRBV3-2,.,.,TRBJ1-3,TGTGCCAGCAGCCAACTAACAGAGATCTCTGGAAACACCATATATTTT,CASSQLTEISGNTIYF
TRBV5-4,.,.,TRBJ2-5,TGTGCCAGCAGCTCGGCGGGAGAGACCCAGTACTTC,CASSSAGETQYF
TRBV15,.,.,TRBJ2-3,TGTGCCACCAGCAGAGACGCAGATACGCAGTATTTT,CATSRDADTQYF
TRBV6-4,.,.,TRBJ1-6,TGTGCCAGCAGTGACCAGGGTTTTCATAATTCACCCCTCCACTTT,CASSDQGFHNSPLHF
TRBV12-3/TRBV12-4,once,.,TRBJ2-1,TGTGCCAGCAGGTGGGGGCTATACAATGAGCAGTTCTTC,CASRWGLYNEQFF
TRBV12-3/TRBV12-4,once,.,TRBJ1-3,TGTGCCAGCAGTCCCGACAGGGGAAACACCATATATTTT,CASSPDRGNTIYF
TRBV19,.,TRBD1,TRBJ1-2,TGTGCCAGTAGTATGTACGGGACAGGGGAAGACTATGGCTACACCTTC,CASSMYGTGEDYGYTF
TRBV5-1,.,.,TRBJ1-6,TGCGCCAGCAATGAGGATCCCAATTCACCCCTCCACTTT,CASNEDPNSPLHF
TRBV5-6,.,TRBD1,TRBJ2-2,TGTGCCAGCAGCCTAAGGACAGGAACAAGTTTAGGGGAGCTGTTTTTT,CASSLRTGTSLGELFF
TRBV5-6,.,.,TRBJ1-4,TGTGCCAGCAGCTATTCGAGGGTATCTAATGAAAAACTGTTTTTT,CASSYSRVSNEKLFF
TRBV7-2,.,.,TRBJ1-2,TGTGCCAGCAGCTTAGAAGGAATAGGAGGCTATGGCTACACCTTC,CASSLEGIGGYGYTF
TRBV6-5,.,.,TRBJ1-1,TGTGCCAGCGGATACAGCGGGAACACTGAAGCTTTCTTT,CASGYSGNTEAFF
TRBV5-1,.,.,TRBJ2-2,TGCGCCAGCAGACGAAGAGACACCGGGGAGCTGTTTTTT,CASRRRDTGELFF
TRBV29-1,.,TRBD2,TRBJ2-3,TGCAGCGCGACGGGACTAGTAACAGATACGCAGTATTTT,CSATGLVTDTQYF
TRBV18,.,.,TRBJ1-2,TGTGCCAGCTCACCCTTCCGGGACATCAACTCGAATAACTATGGCTACACCTTC,CASSPFRDINSNNYGYTF